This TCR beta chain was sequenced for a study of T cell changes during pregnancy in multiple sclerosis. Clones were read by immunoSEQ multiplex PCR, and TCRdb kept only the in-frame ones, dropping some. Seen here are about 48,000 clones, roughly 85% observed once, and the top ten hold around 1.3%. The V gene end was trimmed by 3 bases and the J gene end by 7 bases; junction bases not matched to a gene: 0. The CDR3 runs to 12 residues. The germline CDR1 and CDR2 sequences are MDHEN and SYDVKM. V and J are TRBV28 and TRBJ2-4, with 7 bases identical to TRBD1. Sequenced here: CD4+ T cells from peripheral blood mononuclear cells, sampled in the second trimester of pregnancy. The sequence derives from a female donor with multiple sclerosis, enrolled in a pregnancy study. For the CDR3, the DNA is TGTGCCAGCAGTTTGACAGGGAACATTCAGTACTTC. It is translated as CASSLTGNIQYF.